One T cell receptor beta chain is described in this entry. Its antigen is still unknown. The data were obtained in a study of T cell responses to AZD1222 COVID-19 vaccine. Study-level points and caveats: White British ancestry dominated among donors, who included more females, and clonal diversity was possibly underestimated. Mapped onto spike, vaccine-associated CD4 TCRs spanned it and were dominant at 160-218 and 743-854. Baseline seropositivity occurred in only a handful of AZD1222 recipients.

Sequenced by immunoSEQ multiplex PCR; TCRdb stores in-frame clones only, minus some. The repertoire holds 150,000 to 200,000 clones, with approximately 91% as singletons. This TCR came from an adult in good health. Material: peripheral blood, obtained on day 0 of AZD1222 vaccination.

The CDR3 sequence: CASSDSRDRGNTEAFF. Here the CDR3 DNA reads TGTGCCAGCAGTGATTCCCGGGATCGGGGGAACACTGAAGCTTTCTTT. The J gene is TRBJ1-1, the V gene TRBV25-1; no reliable D call. Trimming pared 3 bases from V and 1 base from J, leaving 15 bases between. There are 16 residues in the CDR3. Looked up from germline, CDR1 is MGHDK and CDR2 is SYGVNS.